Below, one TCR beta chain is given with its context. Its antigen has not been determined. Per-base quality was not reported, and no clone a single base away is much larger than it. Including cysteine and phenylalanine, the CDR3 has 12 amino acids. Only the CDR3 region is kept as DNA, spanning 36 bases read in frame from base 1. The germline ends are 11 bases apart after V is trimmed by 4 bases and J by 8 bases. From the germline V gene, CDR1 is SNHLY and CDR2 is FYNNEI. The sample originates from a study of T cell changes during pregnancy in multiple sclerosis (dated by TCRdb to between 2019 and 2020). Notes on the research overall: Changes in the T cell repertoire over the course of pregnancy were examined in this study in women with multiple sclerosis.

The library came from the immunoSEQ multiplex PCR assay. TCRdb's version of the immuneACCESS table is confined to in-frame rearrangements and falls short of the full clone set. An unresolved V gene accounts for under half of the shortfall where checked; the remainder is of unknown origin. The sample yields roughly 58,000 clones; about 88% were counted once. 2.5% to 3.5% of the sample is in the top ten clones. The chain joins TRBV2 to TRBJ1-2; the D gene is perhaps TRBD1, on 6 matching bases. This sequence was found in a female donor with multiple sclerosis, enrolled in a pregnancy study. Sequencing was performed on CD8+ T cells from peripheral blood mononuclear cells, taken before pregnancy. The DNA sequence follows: TGTGCCAGCAGTGCGGGGGGCGCAGGCTACACCTTC. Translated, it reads CASSAGGAGYTF.